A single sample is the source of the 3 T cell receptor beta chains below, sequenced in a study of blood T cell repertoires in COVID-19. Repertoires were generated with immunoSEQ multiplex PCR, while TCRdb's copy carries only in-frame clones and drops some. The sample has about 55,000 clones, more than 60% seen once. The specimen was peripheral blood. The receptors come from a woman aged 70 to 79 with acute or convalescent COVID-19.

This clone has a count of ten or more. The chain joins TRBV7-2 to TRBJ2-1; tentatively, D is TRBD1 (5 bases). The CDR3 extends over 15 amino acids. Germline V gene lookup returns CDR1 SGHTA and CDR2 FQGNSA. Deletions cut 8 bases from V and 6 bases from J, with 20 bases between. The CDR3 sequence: CASRHGGSGANEQFF. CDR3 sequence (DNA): TGTGCCAGCCGACATGGCGGTTCTGGGGCCAATGAGCAGTTCTTC.

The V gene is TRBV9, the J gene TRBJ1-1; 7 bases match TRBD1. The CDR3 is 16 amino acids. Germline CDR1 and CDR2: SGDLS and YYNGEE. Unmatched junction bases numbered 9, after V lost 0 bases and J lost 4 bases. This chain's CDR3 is CASSVVNLGDSTEAFF. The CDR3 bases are TGTGCCAGCAGCGTAGTAAATCTGGGGGACAGCACTGAAGCTTTCTTT.

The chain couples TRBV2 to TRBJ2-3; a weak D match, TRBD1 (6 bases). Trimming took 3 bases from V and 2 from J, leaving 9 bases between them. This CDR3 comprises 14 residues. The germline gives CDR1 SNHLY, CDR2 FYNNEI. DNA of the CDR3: TGTGCCAGCAGTGATACAGGGTCCACAGATACGCAGTATTTT. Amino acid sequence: CASSDTGSTDTQYF. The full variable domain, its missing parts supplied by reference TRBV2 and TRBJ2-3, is EPEVTQTPSHQVTQMGQEVILRCVPISNHLYFYWYRQILGQKVEFLVSFYNNEISEKSEIFDDQFSVERPDGSNFTLKIRSTKLEDSAMYFCASSDTGSTDTQYFGPGTRLTVL.